This T cell receptor beta chain appears in the sequencing data of a study of spatial heterogeneity in lung cancer (dated by TCRdb to the late 2010s). In terms of the full investigation: Beta-chain transcripts were consistently detected in greater numbers than alpha-chain transcripts, which likely reflected higher beta-chain transcript abundance. A strong correlation was found between TCR transcript counts in tumor regions and a T cell transcriptional module score from matched bulk RNA-seq. In the raw uncorrected reads, each unique combination of TCR and UMI appeared more than ten times on average. The study quantitatively compared TCR alpha and beta repertoires across multiple tumor regions, matched nontumor lung and blood in non-small cell lung cancer. Nonsynonymous mutation counts, determined by whole-exome sequencing of tumor tissue, were related to features of the TCR repertoire. At surgery, about 210 tumor regions, 63 to 70 matched nontumor lung samples and 56 PBMC samples were TCR-sequenced for both alpha and beta chains.

Interpreted using the paper, the time point label stands for: sample taken at primary tumor resection. The donors were approximately 70 patients from the lung TRACERx cohort who had early-stage, untreated non-small cell lung cancer. TCR sequencing used whole RNA extracted from tumor and nontumor lung tissue, or from cryopreserved PBMC samples, without cell sorting. Only patients for whom sufficient RNA was available from at least two tumor regions were selected for TCR sequencing. Before selection, tumor and adjacent nontumor lung specimens were reviewed by a lung pathologist. The library was prepared using 5' RACE. The run used a NextSeq 500. The TCR library protocol attached a unique molecular identifier to each TCR cDNA molecule to allow correction of PCR and sequencing errors. From the authors' description of their analysis: TCR identification, UMI-based error correction and CDR3 extraction were all carried out with Decombinator tools. Expanded TCRs were defined as those above a frequency of 2 per 1,000, corresponding to the top 1% of the tumor frequency distribution. Expanded tumor TCRs statistically deemed absent (corrected P<0.05) from at least one tumor region were classed as regional, and all other expanded tumor TCRs were classed as ubiquitous. Rényi diversity was computed with the R vegan package after subsampling each repertoire 100 times to 5,000 TCRs. CDR3 similarity networks were constructed using string-kernel similarity of amino acid triplets, with links drawn between CDR3s whose pairwise similarity was above 0.82. The public reads were reprocessed in TCRdb via fastp at Q25 and MiXCR, keeping in-frame beta chains. CDR3 protein sequences are deduplicated, and each keeps its most common genes and DNA. These V and J calls rely on TCRdb rather than the paper's analysis. The sample includes roughly 10,000 distinct CDR3 sequences, with more than 10% observed a single time. Of the sample, roughly 10% is held by the ten largest clones.

With respect to this clonotype: The antigen it recognizes is unknown. Nothing much larger sits one base from this clone, and base qualities are not available. As an off-target read in a library built for alpha chains, this beta chain has a frequency of little significance.

The CDR3 covers 16 residues, taking in both the cysteine and the phenylalanine. CDR3 DNA is the only sequence kept; it has 48 bases, read in frame from the first base. Taken from the germline V gene, the CDR1 and CDR2 loops are MDHEN and SYDVKM. V is pared back by 5 bases and J by 0 bases, with 14 bases lying between the germline termini. Results and caveats for the whole study, not just this receptor: The number of expanded intratumoral alpha and beta TCRs correlated with the tumor nonsynonymous mutation count. Counts of ubiquitous and regional expanded TCRs correlated with counts of ubiquitous and regional nonsynonymous mutations, respectively. Confirming at a functional level the hypothesis that regional TCRs recognize regional mutations was considered to require additional single-cell paired TCR alpha and beta sequencing. Estimated TCR-seq coverage of tumor T cells was only 5.5% to 7% for alpha chains and roughly 12% for beta chains.

The receptor's source is a male donor with early-stage non-small cell lung cancer. The V and J segments used are TRBV28 and TRBJ1-5, with TRBD1 tentatively as D gene (6 bases match). The material was lung tumor tissue, obtained at surgery. CDR3 region: CASSPYPGDSNQPQHF. The nucleotides are TGTGCCAGCAGTCCGTACCCAGGGGATAGCAATCAGCCCCAGCATTTT. The full variable domain, with segments outside the CDR3 supplied by the reference TRBV28 and TRBJ1-5 proteins, appears as DVKVTQSSRYLVKRTGEKVFLECVQDMDHENMFWYRQDPGLGLRLIYFSYDVKMKEKGDIPEGYSVSREKKERFSLILESASTNQTSMYLCASSPYPGDSNQPQHFGDGTRLSIL.